Listed here are 6 T cell receptor beta chains from one sample, sequenced in a study of blood T cell repertoires in COVID-19. TCRdb keeps only in-frame clones here, not all; method: immunoSEQ multiplex PCR. The sample records under 25,000 clones, around 84% being singletons. Material for sequencing was peripheral blood. These receptors were obtained from a woman older than 75 with acute or convalescent COVID-19.

The gene calls are TRBV30 and TRBJ2-2; 9 bases map to TRBD2. The trim removed 1 base at V and 4 bases at J, leaving 4 bases unmatched. The CDR3 sequence is 15 residues long. The germline CDR1 and CDR2 sequences are GTSNPN and SVGIG (reference sequence). CDR3 bases: TGTGCCTGGAGTGGCGGGAGGGTGGGCACCGGGGAGCTGTTTTTT. Its translation: CAWSGGRVGTGELFF.

This clone was recorded once. The chain couples TRBV27 to TRBJ1-2; possibly TRBD1 for D (6 bases). The germline V gene has CDR1 MNHEY and CDR2 SMNVEV (reference sequence). CDR3 length equals 13 residues. V lost 4 bases and J lost 8, with 14 bases in between. Written as DNA, the CDR3 is TGTGCCAGCAGTTACAGGGTGGGGGACGGCTACACCTTC. This encodes CASSYRVGDGYTF.

This clone was seen a single time. V gene TRBV9 combines with J gene TRBJ1-4, with D possibly matching TRBD1 (5 bases). The germline V gene encodes CDR1 SGDLS and CDR2 YYNGEE. The V gene lost 0 bases and the J gene lost 3 bases, with 12 bases spanning the gap. The CDR3 has 16 amino acids. DNA for the CDR3: TGTGCCAGCAGCGTAGCTACAGGTCAAGCTAATGAAAAACTGTTTTTT. Encoded protein: CASSVATGQANEKLFF.

V usage is TRBV19 and J usage is TRBJ2-1, with TRBD2 matching 9 bases. Trimming removed 4 bases from V and 3 bases from J; junction bases left unmatched: 4. Germline CDR1 LNHDA, CDR2 SQIVND (reference sequence). CDR3 length: 15 amino acids. CDR3: CASSRSGGLYNEQFF. DNA of the CDR3: TGTGCCAGTAGTAGAAGCGGGGGGCTCTACAATGAGCAGTTCTTC.

This clone was counted a single time. The V gene is TRBV5-1, the J gene TRBJ2-1; D may be TRBD2 (5 bases). From germline, CDR1 is SGHRS and CDR2 YFSETQ. V lost 0 bases and J lost 0, with 13 bases in between. This CDR3 has 17 residues. DNA for the CDR3: TGCGCCAGCAGCTTGGGGGAGTGGAGGCTCTCCTACAATGAGCAGTTCTTC. Translated: CASSLGEWRLSYNEQFF.

The V and J genes are TRBV3-1 (or the pseudogene TRBV3-2) and TRBJ2-1; 10 nucleotides agree with TRBD2. CDR1 and CDR2 from the germline V gene are LGHDT and YNNKEL (reference sequence). This CDR3 has 15 amino acids. The J segment lost 4 bases and the V segment lost 4 bases, leaving 4 bases of the junction unmatched. CDR3 protein: CASSLGLAAYNEQFF. The CDR3 DNA reads TGTGCCAGCAGCCTTGGACTAGCGGCATACAATGAGCAGTTCTTC.